This T cell receptor beta chain was identified during a study of blood T cells in healthy people across ages (dated by TCRdb to the mid-2010s). For context, the study as a whole: In model experiments, template switching captured about one uniquely barcoded TCR beta cDNA molecule for every two T cells. Using deep sequencing normalized with unique cDNA molecular identifiers, the study measured how TCR beta repertoire diversity changes with age. Four age groups were formed from the donors: young (average roughly 15 years), middle-aged (roughly 38), aged (roughly 59) and long-lived (around 82). Donors of different ages were randomly distributed across sequencing lanes to avoid experimental bias. Using the same blood draw, the study looked at two additional independent replicas of 1 million unique cDNA reads for two donors, one aged 18 to 30 and the other aged 80 or older. What the research found in general, with its limitations: A strong correlation was found between observed TCR beta diversity and the percentage of naive T cells measured by flow cytometry. Estimates of total diversity based on one million sequenced T cells were regarded as lower bounds and as underestimates. Because profiling used bulk unsorted PBMCs, naive and antigen-experienced compartments could not be compared conclusively. The CMV infection status of donors was not known, potentially confounding age-related changes in expanded clonotypes. Observed TCR beta diversity per million T cells fell roughly linearly with age, and a significant reduction was already apparent by age roughly 40. Compared with the aged group, more naive CD4+ T cells, fewer expanded clones and increased TCR diversity were shown by the long-lived group, suggesting age selection.

CDR1 is given as LGHNA and CDR2 as YSLEER, both from the germline V gene. Trimming costs V 4 bases and J 2 bases, and their ends lie 14 bases apart. The CDR3 covers 15 residues, taking in both the cysteine and the phenylalanine. Just the 45-base CDR3 DNA is kept, in frame starting at base 1. With regard to this clonotype: Its antigen is still unknown. Base-call qualities are not available, and no considerably larger clone is one nucleotide away.

Libraries were built with 5' RACE. The sequencer listed for this sample is Illumina HiSeq 2500. A second PCR of 7 to 11 cycles was performed with a sample-barcoded 5' primer and a J-beta primer mix. A unique molecular identifier was introduced onto each TCR beta cDNA molecule by a template-switch 5' adaptor carrying 12 random nucleotides. Each sample yielded at least 2.5 million CDR3-containing paired-end reads. The Mint cDNA synthesis kit, primed by a TRBC-specific oligonucleotide, was used to synthesize first-strand cDNA from all RNA. Following uracil-DNA glycosylase treatment, all cDNA underwent a first 18-cycle PCR with the universal primers M1SS and BC2_uni_R. The source study handled its data this way. Normalization of each sample was performed by random selection of 1 million high-quality reads, each carrying a distinct molecular identifier. Reads with shared molecular identifiers were discarded instead of being binned into consensus sequences. MiTCR, with a Q25 quality threshold and the strictest error-elimination algorithm, was used for CDR3 identification, clonotype clustering and error correction. Lower-bound total TCR beta diversity was estimated with a nonparametric unseen species model using Euler transformation. Using fastp trimming at Q25 and MiXCR clonotype assembly, TCRdb reanalyzed the public sequencing data and kept in-frame beta chains. Here each entry gathers all rows of one CDR3 protein and keeps the most common genes and DNA. TCRdb assigned the V and J calls; the authors' analysis was not used. The sample yields 1,500,000 or so distinct CDR3 sequences; less than 45% were counted once. The ten largest clones take up more than 4% of the sample.

Donors were 40 or so systemically healthy Caucasian individuals from Russia aged about 6 to 100 years. Each donor gave 8 to 10 milliliters of peripheral blood, collected into EDTA-treated Vacutainer tubes. Ficoll-Paque density-gradient centrifugation was used to isolate PBMCs, with at least 7 million obtained per sample. Trizol reagent was used to extract total RNA from PBMCs, with at least 5.5 micrograms per sample. For every donor, flow cytometry on a PBMC aliquot measured the percentage of naive CD45RAhigh/CD27high T cells. This TCR was recovered from a woman aged 18-29 years in good health. Material: blood. The V and J genes are TRBV4-3 and TRBJ2-5; no confident D gene assignment can be made. The CDR3 protein: CASSPTTFTQETQYF. The DNA sequence follows: TGCGCCAGCAGCCCCACGACATTTACTCAAGAGACCCAGTACTTC.